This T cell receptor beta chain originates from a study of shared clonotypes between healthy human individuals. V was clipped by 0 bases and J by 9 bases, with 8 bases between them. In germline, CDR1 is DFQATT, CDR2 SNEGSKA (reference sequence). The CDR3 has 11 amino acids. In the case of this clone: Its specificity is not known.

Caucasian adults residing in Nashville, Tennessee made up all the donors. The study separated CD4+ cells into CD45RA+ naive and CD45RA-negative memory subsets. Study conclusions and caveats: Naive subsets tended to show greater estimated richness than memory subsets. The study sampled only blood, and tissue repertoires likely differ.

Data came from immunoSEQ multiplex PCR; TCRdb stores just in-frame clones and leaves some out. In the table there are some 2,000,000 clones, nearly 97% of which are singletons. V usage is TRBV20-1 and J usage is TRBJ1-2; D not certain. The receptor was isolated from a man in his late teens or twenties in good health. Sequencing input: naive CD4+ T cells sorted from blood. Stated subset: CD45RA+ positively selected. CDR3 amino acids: CSARDQPSYTF. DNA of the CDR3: TGCAGTGCTAGAGATCAGCCTAGCTACACCTTC.